The rows below give T cell receptor beta chains drawn from one sample of a study of CD8+ T cells in alopecia areata. The method was immunoSEQ multiplex PCR; TCRdb's version includes in-frame clones alone and lacks a portion of them. This table holds 35,000 to 50,000 clones, over 85% found once. Sequenced here: CD8+ T cells sorted from blood, sampled at week 24, from a patient treated with tofacitinib. These receptor sequences come from a human donor with alopecia areata. Each CDR3 is given with its conserved first and last residue. A D gene is named only where the DNA matches it firmly. Clone size is not always given. Where it is, it says once, few, many or a class for expanded clones.

J | size | length | D | V | CDR3 | DNA
TRBJ2-7 | . | 14 | . | TRBV5-6 | CASSSRDGSYEQYF | TGTGCCAGCAGCTCCCGGGACGGCTCCTACGAGCAGTACTTC
TRBJ2-3 | . | 16 | TRBD2 | TRBV7-2 | CASSLALAGGGDTQYF | TGTGCCAGCAGCTTAGCGCTAGCGGGGGGTGGAGATACGCAGTATTTT
TRBJ2-2 | . | 14 | . | TRBV15 | CATSRDWGDGELFF | TGTGCCACCAGCAGAGACTGGGGGGACGGGGAGCTGTTTTTT
TRBJ2-7 | . | 15 | . | TRBV7-9 | CASSSRGALSYEQYF | TGTGCCAGCAGCTCCAGGGGGGCCCTCTCCTACGAGCAGTACTTC
TRBJ2-5 | . | 12 | . | TRBV4-1 | CASSPEEGPQYF | TGCGCCAGCAGCCCTGAGGAGGGACCCCAGTACTTC
TRBJ2-3 | . | 13 | . | TRBV6-5 | CASSRGFTDTQYF | TGTGCCAGCAGCAGAGGTTTCACAGATACGCAGTATTTT
TRBJ2-3 | . | 15 | . | TRBV5-1 | CASRRGDPATDTQYF | TGCGCCAGCAGAAGAGGGGACCCAGCCACAGATACGCAGTATTTT
TRBJ2-7 | . | 15 | . | TRBV27 | CASSLEHGSFYEQYF | TGTGCCAGCAGTTTAGAGCACGGCAGTTTTTACGAGCAGTACTTC
TRBJ2-5 | few | 15 | TRBD1 | TRBV6-1 | CASSSGTGEVETQYF | TGTGCCAGCAGCTCCGGGACAGGGGAGGTGGAGACCCAGTACTTC
TRBJ2-7 | . | 15 | . | TRBV5-1 | CASSLVGPGGHEQYF | TGCGCCAGCAGCTTGGTGGGGCCCGGCGGCCACGAGCAGTACTTC
TRBJ2-7 | . | 15 | . | TRBV7-8 | CASSPGDTPVYEQYF | TGTGCCAGCAGCCCCGGGGACACCCCTGTATACGAGCAGTACTTC
TRBJ2-3 | . | 16 | . | TRBV29-1 | CSADGTQGYLTDTQYF | TGCAGCGCCGACGGAACTCAGGGGTATCTCACAGATACGCAGTATTTT
TRBJ2-3 | few | 19 | . | TRBV7-6 | CASSRTDSHGADYTDTQYF | TGTGCCAGCAGCCGAACCGACTCCCACGGGGCCGATTACACAGATACGCAGTATTTT
TRBJ2-7 | . | 13 | . | TRBV6-5 | CASSYSSAYEQYF | TGTGCCAGCAGTTACTCTTCGGCCTACGAGCAGTACTTC
TRBJ2-3 | . | 14 | . | TRBV5-6 | CASSRREGTDTQYF | TGTGCCAGCAGTCGCAGGGAAGGGACAGATACGCAGTATTTT
TRBJ2-1 | . | 13 | . | TRBV7-2 | CASSFDWYNEQFF | TGTGCCAGCAGCTTTGACTGGTACAATGAGCAGTTCTTC
TRBJ2-5 | . | 18 | TRBD1 | TRBV7-9 | CASSLVGTGWPAEETQYF | TGTGCCAGCAGCTTAGTGGGGACAGGATGGCCCGCCGAAGAGACCCAGTACTTC